This entry lists 18 T cell receptor beta chains sequenced from one sample in a study of T cell clonality in common variable immunodeficiency. Findings and limits, study-wide: Common variable immunodeficiency TCR beta sequences reportedly had fewer deletions and N-nucleotide insertions.

Clones were sequenced by immunoSEQ multiplex PCR, and TCRdb holds only the in-frame ones, with some missing. Listed for the sample are about 15,000 clones, none seen a single time. Their cognate antigens are unknown. The sequenced material came from peripheral blood mononuclear cells. These receptors were obtained from a human donor with common variable immunodeficiency.

Regarding this clone: The CDR3 end falls 3 residues outside the read, so it is completed with the germline J gene. The V gene is TRBV7-2, the J gene TRBJ2-7, with TRBD1 matching 7 bases. CDR1 is SGHTA and CDR2 is FQGNSA in the germline V gene. The length of the CDR3 is 14 residues. With 5 bases clipped from V and 5 bases from J, the junction kept 9 bases outside the gene matches. The CDR3 protein is CASSVREGAHEQYF. The CDR3 bases that were read are TGTGCCAGCAGCGTTAGAGAGGGGGCCCACGAG. The complete variable domain, with remaining parts taken from reference TRBV7-2 and TRBJ2-7, reads GAGVSQSPSNKVTEKGKDVELRCDPISGHTALYWYRQSLGQGLEFLIYFQGNSAPDKSGLPSDRFSAERTGGSVSTLTIQRTQQEDSAVYLCASSVREGAHEQYFGPGTRLTVT.

This clone occurred a few times. The sequence runs out 3 residues before the end of the CDR3; the remainder is reconstructed from the germline J gene. The chain combines TRBV19 with TRBJ1-2; no reliable D call. The CDR3 length is 15 residues. Germline CDR1 and CDR2: LNHDA and SQIVND (reference sequence). With 3 bases removed from V and 3 bases from J, the gap between germline ends came to 14 bases. The CDR3 bases that were read are TGTGCCAGTAGTATCAACACCCAAAATGACTATGGC. It codes for CASSINTQNDYG. The whole CDR3 reads CASSINTQNDYGYTF.

In its sample, this clone was seen a few times. The observed sequence ends 3 residues before the CDR3 terminus, with the missing tail filled in from the germline J gene. The chain has TRBV18 and TRBJ1-6; D is possibly TRBD1 (6 bases). The CDR3 is 16 amino acids. CDR1 KGHSH and CDR2 LQKENI come from the germline V gene. The V and J ends lost 4 bases and 7 bases respectively, with 17 bases between them. The CDR3 loop is CASSLFEGTQNSPLHF. The part of the CDR3 DNA that was read is TGTGCCAGCTCACTCTTCGAGGGGACACAGAATTCACCC.

As concerns this clone: The read comes to an end 3 residues before the CDR3 does, leaving the germline J gene to fill in the end. This chain connects TRBV18 to TRBJ2-7; 11 bases agree with TRBD2. Germline V gene lookup returns CDR1 KGHSH and CDR2 LQKENI. The CDR3 spans 16 residues. J was trimmed by 4 bases and V by 5 bases; bases with no gene match: 10. Incomplete CDR3 DNA: TGTGCCAGCTCAAACCCGGGACTAGCGGAAGCTTACGAG. This translates into CASSNPGLAEAYE. The whole CDR3 protein reads CASSNPGLAEAYEQYF.

This clone was detected ten times or more. The sequenced CDR3 bases are TGTGCCAGTAGTTCGGGCGGGGGGACCTTTGAG. This codes for CASSSGGGTFE. In full, the CDR3 reads CASSSGGGTFEQFF. The V and J genes are TRBV19 and TRBJ2-1; 8 nucleotides agree with TRBD2. Sequencing ends 3 residues short of the CDR3 end; the germline J gene provides the rest. CDR1 and CDR2 from the germline V gene are LNHDA and SQIVND (reference sequence). CDR3 length equals 14 residues. V shed 5 bases, J shed 9 bases, and the junction held 9 bases outside the gene matches.

This clone has more than one count but fewer than ten. The read ends 3 residues shy of where the CDR3 ends; the end is completed using the germline J gene. This chain uses TRBV19 with TRBJ2-7, with D maybe TRBD1 (6 bases). The CDR3 extends over 13 amino acids. Germline V gene lookup returns CDR1 LNHDA and CDR2 SQIVND (reference sequence). V was trimmed by 4 bases and J by 2 bases, leaving 9 bases between them. This chain's CDR3 is CASSRGTTYEQYF. The sequenced part of the CDR3 DNA is TGTGCCAGTAGTAGAGGGACAACCTACGAG.

This clone was seen more than once but under ten times. The read gets to within 3 residues of the CDR3 end, and the germline J gene fills in the rest. The chain recombines TRBV7-9 with TRBJ1-4; D possibly corresponds to TRBD1 (5 bases). This CDR3 contains 15 residues. Germline V gene sequence: CDR1 SEHNR, CDR2 FQNEAQ (reference sequence). The ends were cut back, 4 bases at V and 5 bases at J, with 14 bases in the middle. CDR3 region: CASSYLGTENEKLFF. Incomplete CDR3 DNA: TGTGCCAGCAGCTATTTGGGGACTGAGAATGAAAAA.

This clone came up a few times. The read stops 3 residues short of the end of the CDR3; the missing end is completed from the germline J gene. This chain uses TRBV5-1 with TRBJ2-1, with TRBD2 identical over 8 bases. CDR3 length equals 15 residues. Germline trimming cut 4 bases from V and 4 bases from J; bases unmatched to any gene: 7. Germline loops: CDR1 SGHRS, CDR2 YFSETQ. The CDR3 loop is CASSGISGRYNEQFF. CDR3 DNA, as far as it was read: TGCGCCAGCAGCGGAATAAGCGGGAGATACAATGAG.

This clone appeared many times. The read terminates 3 residues before the CDR3 end, so the remaining end is supplied by the germline J gene. The chain has TRBV5-1 and TRBJ1-1; D is unresolved. Germline loops: CDR1 SGHRS, CDR2 YFSETQ. The CDR3 loop spans 13 amino acids. The sequenced CDR3 bases are TGCGCCAGCAGCTTGGGAACCAAACTGAAA. Protein: CASSLGTKLK. The CDR3 in full is CASSLGTKLKAFF.

This clone was counted only a few times. Read coverage stops 3 residues before the CDR3 terminus; the germline J gene supplies the remainder. This chain joins TRBV20-1 and TRBJ1-1; D is possibly TRBD1 (6 bases). Trimming shortened V by 1 base and J by 5 bases, and 11 bases separated the two germline ends. The CDR3 is 13 residues long. From germline, CDR1 is DFQATT and CDR2 SNEGSKA (reference sequence). The CDR3 loop is CSARGGGGTEAFF. CDR3 DNA (partial): TGCAGTGCTAGAGGGGGGGGCGGTACTGAA.

The sample holds many counts of this clone. Read data end 3 residues before the CDR3 end; the end is taken from the germline J gene. This chain joins TRBV19 and TRBJ2-7; TRBD2 matches 7 bases. This CDR3 is 15 amino acids long. The trim removed 4 bases at V and 3 bases at J, leaving 9 bases unmatched. CDR1 LNHDA and CDR2 SQIVND come from the germline V gene (reference sequence). The DNA read from the CDR3 is TGTGCCAGTAGTACCTCGGGCGGGAGAATCTACGAG. This translates into CASSTSGGRIYE. The whole CDR3 reads CASSTSGGRIYEQYF.

This clone was counted only a few times. Coverage ceases 3 residues before the CDR3 finishes, and the germline J gene fills in the end. V and J are TRBV7-8 and TRBJ1-6; D is unclear. Trimming pared 9 bases from V and 0 bases from J, leaving 12 bases between. The CDR3 extends over 15 amino acids. Germline-derived CDR1 and CDR2 are SGHVS and FQNEAQ. The chain's CDR3 is CASRNELSYNSPLHF. The DNA read from the CDR3 is TGTGCCAGTCGAAATGAGCTCTCCTATAATTCACCC.

Comment on this clone: The DNA ends 3 residues before the CDR3 does, and the rest of the CDR3 is filled in from the germline J gene. The chain joins TRBV2 to TRBJ2-1; 8 nucleotides match TRBD2. V lost 6 bases, J lost 5 bases, and 6 bases stayed unmatched. Germline CDR1 and CDR2: SNHLY and FYNNEI. There are 14 residues in the CDR3. Incomplete CDR3 DNA: TGTGCCAGCAGGGAAATAGCGGGGCACAATGAG. It translates to CASREIAGHNE. The CDR3, in full, reads CASREIAGHNEQFF.

This clone was seen more than once but under ten times. The CDR3 sequence: CASRPTETEAFF. The CDR3 bases that were read are TGTGCCAGCAGACCAACAGAGACTGAA. The gene calls are TRBV2 and TRBJ1-1; D uncertain. The read comes to an end 3 residues before the CDR3 does, leaving the germline J gene to fill in the end. Germline CDR1 SNHLY, CDR2 FYNNEI. The length of the CDR3 is 12 residues. V was shortened by 6 bases and J by 5 bases, with 10 bases between the two germline ends.

Regarding this clone: The read ends 3 residues before the CDR3 terminus; that terminus is restored from the germline J gene. This chain links TRBV19 with TRBJ2-1; D gene uncertain. V gave up 6 bases and J gave up 5 bases, with 11 bases separating them. CDR1 is LNHDA, CDR2 SQIVND, per germline (reference sequence). The CDR3 has 13 amino acids. The part of the CDR3 DNA that was read is TGTGCCAGTAGCCCAAGGGTGGACAATGAG. It specifies CASSPRVDNE. The whole CDR3 is CASSPRVDNEQFF.

This clone came up many times. The read finishes 3 residues shy of the CDR3 end, and the germline J gene is used to complete it. The V gene is TRBV10-3, the J gene TRBJ2-1; D gene ambiguous. V was clipped by 0 bases and J by 6 bases, with 9 bases between them. Germline CDR1 and CDR2: ENHRY and SYGVKD. The CDR3 covers 14 residues. The covered CDR3 bases are TGTGCCATCAGTGAGTCATTAAGCGCCAATGAG. Its protein is CAISESLSANE. The CDR3 in its entirety is CAISESLSANEQFF.

This clone was seen a handful of times. Read coverage stops 3 residues before the CDR3 terminus; the germline J gene supplies the remainder. This sequence joins TRBV2 and TRBJ1-5; 7 nucleotides align to TRBD1. With V trimmed by 5 bases and J by 0 bases, 4 bases remained unmatched. This CDR3 region has 15 residues. The V gene's germline CDR1 is SNHLY and CDR2 FYNNEI. Incomplete CDR3 DNA: TGTGCCAGCAGTCGGGACAGCGCTAGCAATCAGCCC. Translation: CASSRDSASNQP. In full, the CDR3 is CASSRDSASNQPQHF.

This clone was seen a few times. The CDR3 goes on 3 residues after the read ends, and that part is filled in from the germline J gene. The chain has TRBV19 and TRBJ2-3; 8 nucleotides align to TRBD1. Germline CDR1 is LNHDA and CDR2 is SQIVND (reference sequence). This CDR3 contains 16 residues. V shed 5 bases, J shed 4 bases, and the junction held 11 bases outside the gene matches. Partial CDR3 DNA: TGTGCCAGTAGTGTCCTGACAGGGGTTCTTGCAGATACG. Translation: CASSVLTGVLADT. The complete CDR3 reads CASSVLTGVLADTQYF.